The rows below give T cell receptor beta chains drawn from one sample of a study of beta chain features in type 1 diabetes. Clones were sequenced by immunoSEQ multiplex PCR, and TCRdb holds only the in-frame ones, with some missing. The repertoire holds 150,000 to 200,000 clones, approximately 8.7% seen once, with 0.7% in the top ten. Input material: central memory CD4+ T cells from blood. These receptors were taken from a woman aged 25 to 45 with type 1 diabetes. Both conserved end residues are part of each CDR3. Fields, in order: D gene, J gene, V gene, clone size, CDR3 protein, CDR3 DNA. The D gene is left open where the match is weak. A clone size is listed for some rows: how often the clone was seen (once, few, many), or a class if it is expanded.

D: TRBD2; J: TRBJ2-1; V: TRBV9; size: few; CDR3: CASSLRPGLAGETYNEQFF; DNA: TGTGCCAGCAGCTTACGCCCCGGACTAGCGGGAGAAACCTACAATGAGCAGTTCTTC
D: .; J: TRBJ2-5; V: TRBV7-6; size: few; CDR3: CASSPGGYSAQYF; DNA: TGTGCCAGCAGCCCCGGGGGATACAGTGCCCAGTACTTC
D: TRBD2; J: TRBJ2-7; V: TRBV2; size: .; CDR3: CASSDSGGRGEQYF; DNA: TGTGCCAGCAGTGATAGCGGGGGGCGCGGAGAGCAGTACTTC
D: TRBD2; J: TRBJ2-4; V: TRBV4-1; size: few; CDR3: CASSQAGGPNIQYF; DNA: TGCGCCAGCAGCCAAGCGGGGGGTCCAAACATTCAGTACTTC
D: .; J: TRBJ2-3; V: TRBV6-1; size: .; CDR3: CASSPGGRTDTQYF; DNA: TGTGCCAGCAGCCCAGGAGGTCGCACAGATACGCAGTATTTT
D: .; J: TRBJ2-7; V: TRBV4-1; size: few; CDR3: CASSHRARGIGAEQYF; DNA: TGCGCCAGCAGCCATCGAGCCCGCGGTATTGGCGCCGAGCAGTACTTC
D: TRBD2; J: TRBJ2-7; V: TRBV5-6; size: .; CDR3: CASSSSGSSYEQYF; DNA: TGTGCCAGCAGCTCAAGCGGGAGCTCCTACGAGCAGTACTTC
D: .; J: TRBJ2-7; V: TRBV15; size: .; CDR3: CATSRDFSYEQYF; DNA: TGTGCCACCAGCAGAGACTTCTCCTACGAGCAGTACTTC
D: TRBD1; J: TRBJ2-7; V: TRBV30; size: .; CDR3: CAWTPGTGSYYEQYF; DNA: TGTGCCTGGACCCCTGGGACAGGTTCCTACTACGAGCAGTACTTC
D: TRBD1; J: TRBJ1-1; V: TRBV7-3; size: few; CDR3: CASSRRQGRTEAFF; DNA: TGTGCCAGCAGCCGTAGACAGGGTAGGACTGAAGCTTTCTTT
D: .; J: TRBJ1-1; V: TRBV5-1; size: few; CDR3: CASSPDGGRNTEAFF; DNA: TGCGCCAGCAGCCCGGACGGGGGGAGGAACACTGAAGCTTTCTTT
D: .; J: TRBJ1-5; V: TRBV19; size: few; CDR3: CASSITNQPQHF; DNA: TGTGCCAGTAGTATTACTAATCAGCCCCAGCATTTT
D: TRBD1; J: TRBJ2-2; V: TRBV27; size: .; CDR3: CASSLGTGITGELFF; DNA: TGTGCCAGCAGTTTAGGGACAGGGATCACCGGGGAGCTGTTTTTT
D: .; J: TRBJ2-7; V: TRBV18; size: .; CDR3: CASSPGAEQYF; DNA: TGTGCCAGCTCACCTGGGGCCGAGCAGTACTTC
D: .; J: TRBJ2-3; V: TRBV6-6; size: few; CDR3: CASRTEDTQYF; DNA: TGTGCCAGTAGGACAGAAGATACGCAGTATTTT
D: .; J: TRBJ1-3; V: TRBV11-2; size: few; CDR3: CASSFGAVSSGNTIYF; DNA: TGTGCCAGCAGCTTTGGTGCCGTGAGCTCTGGAAACACCATATATTTT
D: TRBD2; J: TRBJ2-7; V: TRBV28; size: many; CDR3: CASRAGGGHEQYF; DNA: TGTGCCAGCCGGGCGGGAGGGGGACACGAGCAGTACTTC
D: TRBD2; J: TRBJ2-1; V: TRBV6-5; size: few; CDR3: CASSLAGSSYNEQFF; DNA: TGTGCCAGCAGTCTAGCGGGAAGCTCCTACAATGAGCAGTTCTTC
D: .; J: TRBJ2-1; V: TRBV7-3; size: .; CDR3: CASSAGHDEQFF; DNA: TGTGCCAGCAGCGCCGGACACGATGAGCAGTTCTTC
D: TRBD2; J: TRBJ2-3; V: TRBV27; size: few; CDR3: CASSPIPGLVTDTQYF; DNA: TGTGCCAGCAGTCCGATCCCCGGACTAGTCACAGATACGCAGTATTTT
D: TRBD1; J: TRBJ2-7; V: TRBV18; size: few; CDR3: CASSPRQGETYEQYF; DNA: TGTGCCAGCTCACCCCGGCAGGGGGAAACCTACGAGCAGTACTTC
D: .; J: TRBJ2-7; V: TRBV19; size: few; CDR3: CASSEGTGGLAGGRREQYF; DNA: TGTGCCAGTAGTGAAGGGACAGGGGGCCTAGCGGGAGGGCGTCGGGAGCAGTACTTC
D: TRBD2; J: TRBJ2-2; V: TRBV9; size: .; CDR3: CASSEGLAGDATGELFF; DNA: TGTGCCAGCAGCGAGGGACTAGCGGGAGATGCCACCGGGGAGCTGTTTTTT
D: TRBD1; J: TRBJ1-5; V: TRBV9; size: .; CDR3: CASSVEGGENQPQHF; DNA: TGTGCCAGCAGCGTAGAAGGGGGCGAAAATCAGCCCCAGCATTTT
D: TRBD1; J: TRBJ2-6; V: TRBV5-4; size: few; CDR3: CASSLGSGQGGWAGANVLTF; DNA: TGTGCCAGCAGCCTTGGCTCGGGACAGGGAGGTTGGGCTGGGGCCAACGTCCTGACTTTC
D: TRBD1; J: TRBJ2-7; V: TRBV28; size: .; CDR3: CASSFSTGGFYEQYF; DNA: TGTGCCAGCAGTTTTTCGACAGGGGGCTTCTACGAGCAGTACTTC
D: TRBD2; J: TRBJ2-7; V: TRBV27; size: .; CDR3: CASSNSGTRRYEQYF; DNA: TGTGCCAGCAGTAACTCCGGGACTAGGAGGTACGAGCAGTACTTC
D: .; J: TRBJ2-4; V: TRBV7-9; size: few; CDR3: CASSSGFEGENIQYF; DNA: TGTGCCAGCAGCTCGGGGTTTGAGGGCGAAAACATTCAGTACTTC
D: .; J: TRBJ1-6; V: TRBV20-1; size: .; CDR3: CSASYGSPLHF; DNA: TGCAGTGCTAGCTACGGTTCACCCCTCCACTTT
D: .; J: TRBJ1-1; V: TRBV2; size: .; CDR3: CASRGTINTEAFF; DNA: TGTGCCAGCAGGGGGACTATTAACACTGAAGCTTTCTTT
D: .; J: TRBJ2-3; V: TRBV5-1; size: .; CDR3: CASSLSSGSSTDTQYF; DNA: TGCGCCAGCAGCTTGAGCAGCGGGTCTAGCACAGATACGCAGTATTTT
D: TRBD1; J: TRBJ2-1; V: TRBV18; size: .; CDR3: CASSSPGQGNHEQFF; DNA: TGTGCCAGCTCATCACCGGGACAGGGGAATCATGAGCAGTTCTTC
D: TRBD1; J: TRBJ2-7; V: TRBV28; size: .; CDR3: CASRSGQGVYEQYF; DNA: TGTGCCAGCAGATCTGGACAGGGGGTCTACGAGCAGTACTTC
D: .; J: TRBJ1-1; V: TRBV4-1; size: .; CDR3: CASSRYLEGEAFF; DNA: TGCGCCAGCAGCCGCTACCTAGAGGGTGAAGCTTTCTTT